The 4 T cell receptor beta chains presented below share a single source sample, sequenced in a study of blood T cell repertoires in COVID-19. TCRdb keeps only in-frame clones here, not all; method: immunoSEQ multiplex PCR. The sample has tens of thousands of clones, about 80% seen once. The specimen was peripheral blood. These TCRs come from a man of 80 years or more with active COVID-19.

This chain connects TRBV7-9 to TRBJ2-7; tentative D call: TRBD1 (6 bases). The CDR3 consists of 15 residues. Between the trimmed V and J ends, which lost 1 base and 2 bases, there was a span of 12 bases. Per the germline V gene, CDR1 is SEHNR and CDR2 is FQNEAQ (reference sequence). The CDR3 loop is CASSLDAGATYEQYF. CDR3 DNA: TGTGCCAGCAGCTTAGATGCAGGGGCTACCTACGAGCAGTACTTC. Looking up the rest from reference TRBV7-9 and TRBJ2-7 gives the full variable domain: DTGVSQNPRHKITKRGQNVTFRCDPISEHNRLYWYRQTLGQGPEFLTYFQNEAQLEKSRLLSDRFSAERPKGSFSTLEIQRTEQGDSAMYLCASSLDAGATYEQYFGPGTRLTVT.

The V gene is TRBV3-1 (or the pseudogene TRBV3-2), the J gene TRBJ1-5, with D uncertain. Germline assignment: CDR1 LGHDT and CDR2 YNNKEL (reference sequence). The CDR3 length is 15 residues. V lost 1 base and J 2 bases, leaving 9 bases between the germline ends. The CDR3: CASSQGGGGNQPQHF. CDR3 nucleotide sequence: TGTGCCAGCAGCCAAGGGGGAGGCGGCAATCAGCCCCAGCATTTT.

The chain joins TRBV25-1 to TRBJ1-2; 7 nucleotides agree with TRBD1. Germline V gene lookup returns CDR1 MGHDK and CDR2 SYGVNS. CDR3 length equals 13 residues. V trimming: 4 bases; J trimming: 4 bases; junction bases outside the gene matches: 3. The CDR3 region has the DNA TGTGCCAGCAGTGTGACAGGGACCTATGGCTACACCTTC. Its protein product is CASSVTGTYGYTF.

This clone appeared a few times. The chain is built from TRBV7-2 and TRBJ2-7, with 7 positions matching TRBD1. Germline CDR1 is SGHTA and CDR2 is FQGNSA. Trimming removed 6 bases from V and 4 bases from J; junction bases left unmatched: 6. CDR3 length: 13 amino acids. DNA for the CDR3: TGTGCCAGCAGTACAGGGGCGGGTTACGAGCAGTACTTC. Amino acid sequence: CASSTGAGYEQYF.